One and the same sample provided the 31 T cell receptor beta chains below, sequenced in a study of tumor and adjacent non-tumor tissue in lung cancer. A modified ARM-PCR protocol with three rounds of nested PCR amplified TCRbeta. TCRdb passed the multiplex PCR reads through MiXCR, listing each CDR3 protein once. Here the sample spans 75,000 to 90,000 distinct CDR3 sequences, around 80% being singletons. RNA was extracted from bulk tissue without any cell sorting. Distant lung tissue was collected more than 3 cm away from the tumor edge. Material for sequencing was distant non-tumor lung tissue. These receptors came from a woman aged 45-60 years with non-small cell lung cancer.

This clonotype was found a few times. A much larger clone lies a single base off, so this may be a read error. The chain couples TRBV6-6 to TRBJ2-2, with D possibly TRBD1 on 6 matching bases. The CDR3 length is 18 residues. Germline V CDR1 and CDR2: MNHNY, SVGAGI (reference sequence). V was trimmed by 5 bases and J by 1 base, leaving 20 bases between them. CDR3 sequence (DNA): TGTGCCAGCAGTAACGTGCGGATAGGGGGTGTGAACACCGGGGAGCTGTTTTTT. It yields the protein CASSNVRIGGVNTGELFF.

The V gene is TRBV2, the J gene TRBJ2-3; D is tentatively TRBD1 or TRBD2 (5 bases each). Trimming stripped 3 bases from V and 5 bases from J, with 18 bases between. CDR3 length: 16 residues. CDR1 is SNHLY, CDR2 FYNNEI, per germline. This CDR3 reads CASSEPGPAPQDTQYF. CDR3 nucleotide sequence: TGTGCCAGCAGTGAGCCGGGACCGGCCCCTCAAGATACGCAGTATTTT.

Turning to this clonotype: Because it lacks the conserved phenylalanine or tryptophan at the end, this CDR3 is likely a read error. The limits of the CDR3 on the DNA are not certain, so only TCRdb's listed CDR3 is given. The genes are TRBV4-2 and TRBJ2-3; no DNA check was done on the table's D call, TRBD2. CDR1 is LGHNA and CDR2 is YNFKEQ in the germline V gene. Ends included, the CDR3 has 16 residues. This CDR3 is CASSQECGSGADTRYS.

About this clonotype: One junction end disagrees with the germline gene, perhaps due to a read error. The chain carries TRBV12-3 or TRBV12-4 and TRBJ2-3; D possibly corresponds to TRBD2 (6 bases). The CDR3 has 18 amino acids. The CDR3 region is CASSSRDLALRGADMQYF. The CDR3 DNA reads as TGTGCCAGCAGTTCGAGAGATCTGGCTCTGCGGGGCGCAGATATGCAGTATTTT.

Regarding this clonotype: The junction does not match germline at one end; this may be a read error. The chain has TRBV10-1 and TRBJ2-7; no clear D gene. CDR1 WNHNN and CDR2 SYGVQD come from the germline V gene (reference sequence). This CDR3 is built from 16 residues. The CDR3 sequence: CASSVGWGCLSYKQYF. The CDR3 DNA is TGCGCCAGCAGTGTCGGGTGGGGATGCCTCTCCTACAAGCAGTACTTC.

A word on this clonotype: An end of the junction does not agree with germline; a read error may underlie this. CDR3 protein: CASSVTSGSSHEPFF. DNA for the CDR3: TGCGCCAGCAGCGTCACTAGCGGGAGCTCCCATGAGCCGTTCTTC. The V and J genes are TRBV5-1 and TRBJ2-1, with 11 nucleotides matching TRBD2. The CDR3 runs 15 residues. Germline V gene sequence: CDR1 SGHRS, CDR2 YFSETQ. The full variable domain, rest sourced from reference TRBV5-1 and TRBJ2-1, is KAGVTQTPRYLIKTRGQQVTLSCSPISGHRSVSWYQQTPGQGLQFLFEYFSETQRNKGNFPGRFSGRQFSNSRSEMNVSTLELGDSALYLCASSVTSGSSHEPFFGPGTRLTVL.

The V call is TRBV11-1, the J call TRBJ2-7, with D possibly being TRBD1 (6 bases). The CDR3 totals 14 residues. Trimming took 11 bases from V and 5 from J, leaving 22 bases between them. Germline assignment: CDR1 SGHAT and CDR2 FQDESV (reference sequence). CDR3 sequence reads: CACKSYRQAHEQYF. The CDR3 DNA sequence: TGTGCCTGCAAATCCTACAGACAGGCCCACGAGCAGTACTTC.

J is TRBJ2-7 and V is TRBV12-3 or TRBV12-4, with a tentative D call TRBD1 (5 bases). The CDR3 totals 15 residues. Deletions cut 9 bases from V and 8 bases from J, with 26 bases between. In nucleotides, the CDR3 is TGTGCCAGTTTCCTCATGGGGCTGGACCTCATCAAGCAGTACTTC. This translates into CASFLMGLDLIKQYF.

CDR3 coding DNA: TGCAGCGTTGGAGGGGCCCCGACCGCTATAGACGCTGAAGCTTTCTTT. This sequence encodes CSVGGAPTAIDAEAFF. The chain employs TRBV29-1 and TRBJ1-1; perhaps TRBD1 as D (5 bases). The CDR3 totals 16 residues. Between the trimmed V and J ends, which lost 4 bases and 6 bases, there was a span of 24 bases. Germline V CDR1 and CDR2: SQVTM, ANQGSEA. The full variable domain, with the rest looked up from reference TRBV29-1 and TRBJ1-1, is SAVISQKPSRDICQRGTSLTIQCQVDSQVTMMFWYRQQPGQSLTLIATANQGSEATYESGFVIDKFPISRPNLTFSTLTVSNMSPEDSSIYLCSVGGAPTAIDAEAFFGQGTRLTVV.

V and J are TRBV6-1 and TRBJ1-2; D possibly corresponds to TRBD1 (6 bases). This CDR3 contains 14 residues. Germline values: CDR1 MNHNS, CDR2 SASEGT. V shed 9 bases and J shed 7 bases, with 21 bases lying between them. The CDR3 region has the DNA TGTGCCAGTATAAGAGGGGGGTGCGTATCTGGCTACACCTTC. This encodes CASIRGGCVSGYTF.

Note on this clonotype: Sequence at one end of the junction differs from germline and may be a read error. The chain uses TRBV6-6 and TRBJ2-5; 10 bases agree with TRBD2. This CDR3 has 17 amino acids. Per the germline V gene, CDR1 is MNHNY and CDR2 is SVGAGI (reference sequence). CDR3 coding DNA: TGTGCCAGCAGTGAGCCTGGACTAGCGGAAGGTATAGAGACCCAGTACTTT. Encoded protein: CASSEPGLAEGIETQYF.

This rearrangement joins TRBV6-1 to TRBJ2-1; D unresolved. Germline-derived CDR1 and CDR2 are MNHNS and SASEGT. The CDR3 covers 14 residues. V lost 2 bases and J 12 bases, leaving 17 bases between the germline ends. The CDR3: CASSELGSYDGQFF. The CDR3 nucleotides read TGTGCCAGCAGTGAACTCGGCTCCTACGATGGGCAGTTCTTC.

This chain's CDR3 is CASSLDVVEYASGTDTQYF. CDR3 nucleotides: TGTGCCAGCAGCTTAGATGTAGTGGAATATGCAAGCGGCACAGATACGCAGTATTTT. J is TRBJ2-3 and V is TRBV11-2; D gene uncertain. The CDR3 covers 19 residues. Trimming pared 0 bases from V and 1 base from J, leaving 20 bases between. Per germline, CDR1 SGHAT and CDR2 FQNNGV.

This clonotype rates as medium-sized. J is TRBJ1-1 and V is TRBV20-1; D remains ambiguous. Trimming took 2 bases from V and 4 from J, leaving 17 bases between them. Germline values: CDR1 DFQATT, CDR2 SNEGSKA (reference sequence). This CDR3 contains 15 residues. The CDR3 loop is CSARLARPTGTEAFF. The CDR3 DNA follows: TGCAGTGCTAGATTGGCGAGGCCCACCGGCACTGAAGCTTTCTTT.

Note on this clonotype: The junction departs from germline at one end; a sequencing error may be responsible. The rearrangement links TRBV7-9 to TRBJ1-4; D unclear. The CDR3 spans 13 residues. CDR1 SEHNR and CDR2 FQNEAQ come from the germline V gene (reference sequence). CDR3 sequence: CASRDAWDDKLFF. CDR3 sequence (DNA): TGTGCCAGCAGGGATGCCTGGGATGATAAACTGTTTTTT.

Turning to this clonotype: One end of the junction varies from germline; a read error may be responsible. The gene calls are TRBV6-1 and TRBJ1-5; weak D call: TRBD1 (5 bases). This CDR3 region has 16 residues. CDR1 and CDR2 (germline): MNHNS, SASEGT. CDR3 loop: CANSHLLTVNNQPQHF. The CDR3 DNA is TGTGCCAACAGTCACTTACTGACAGTGAACAATCAGCCCCAGCATTTT.

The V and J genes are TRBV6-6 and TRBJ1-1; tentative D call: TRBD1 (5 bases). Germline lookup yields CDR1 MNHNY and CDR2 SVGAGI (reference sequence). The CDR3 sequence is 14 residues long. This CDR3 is CVSSSPGTGDEAFF. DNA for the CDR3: TGTGTCAGTAGTTCCCCAGGAACAGGTGATGAAGCTTTCTTT.

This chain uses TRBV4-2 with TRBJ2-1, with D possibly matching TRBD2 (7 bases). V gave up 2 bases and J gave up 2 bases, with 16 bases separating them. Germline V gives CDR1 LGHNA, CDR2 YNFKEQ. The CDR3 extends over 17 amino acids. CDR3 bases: TGTGCCAGCAGCCAAAGGGGGGGTCGCGGGCCCTACAATGAGCAGTTCTTC. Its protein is CASSQRGGRGPYNEQFF.

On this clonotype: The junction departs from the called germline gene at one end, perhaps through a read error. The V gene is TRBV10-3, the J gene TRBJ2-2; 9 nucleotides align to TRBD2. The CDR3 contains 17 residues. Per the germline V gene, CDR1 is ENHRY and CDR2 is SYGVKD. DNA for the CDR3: TGTGCCGTCAGTGCGTTAGCGGGAGACTCGAGGAAAAGGGAACTGTTTTTT. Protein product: CAVSALAGDSRKRELFF.

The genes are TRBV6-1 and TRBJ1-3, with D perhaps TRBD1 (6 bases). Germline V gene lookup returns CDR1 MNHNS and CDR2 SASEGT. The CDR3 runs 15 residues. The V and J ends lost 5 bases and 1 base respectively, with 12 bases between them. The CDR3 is CASSPEGHSGNTIYF. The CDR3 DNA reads TGTGCCAGCAGTCCAGAGGGACATTCTGGAAACACCATATATTTT.

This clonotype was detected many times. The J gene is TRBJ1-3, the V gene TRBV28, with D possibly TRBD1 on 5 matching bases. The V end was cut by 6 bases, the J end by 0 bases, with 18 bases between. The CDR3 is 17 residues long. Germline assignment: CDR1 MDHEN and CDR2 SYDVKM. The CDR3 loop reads CASRTTGHPNSGNTIYF. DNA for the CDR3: TGTGCCAGCAGGACCACCGGACACCCGAACTCTGGAAACACCATATATTTT.

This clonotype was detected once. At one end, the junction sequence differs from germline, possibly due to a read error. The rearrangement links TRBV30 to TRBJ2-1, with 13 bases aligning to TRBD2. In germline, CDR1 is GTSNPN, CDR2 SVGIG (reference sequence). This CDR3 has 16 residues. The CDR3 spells CVWEKGTSGNDREQFF. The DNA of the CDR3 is TGTGTCTGGGAGAAAGGGACTAGCGGGAACGACCGTGAGCAGTTCTTC.

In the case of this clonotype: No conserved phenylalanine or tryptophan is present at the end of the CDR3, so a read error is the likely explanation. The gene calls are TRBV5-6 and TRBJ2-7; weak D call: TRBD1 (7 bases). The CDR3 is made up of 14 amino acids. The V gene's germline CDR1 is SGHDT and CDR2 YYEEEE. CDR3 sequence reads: CASSLWQGGYEQYI. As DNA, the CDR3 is TGTGCCAGTAGCTTGTGGCAGGGGGGTTACGAGCAGTACATC.

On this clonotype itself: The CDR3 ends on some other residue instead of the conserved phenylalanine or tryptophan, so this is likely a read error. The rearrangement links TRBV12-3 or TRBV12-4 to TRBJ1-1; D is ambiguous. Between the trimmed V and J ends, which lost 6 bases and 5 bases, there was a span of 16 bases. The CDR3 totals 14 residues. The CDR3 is CASSTRASGTEAFS. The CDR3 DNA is TGTGCCAGCAGCACTAGGGCCTCCGGGACTGAAGCTTTCTCT.

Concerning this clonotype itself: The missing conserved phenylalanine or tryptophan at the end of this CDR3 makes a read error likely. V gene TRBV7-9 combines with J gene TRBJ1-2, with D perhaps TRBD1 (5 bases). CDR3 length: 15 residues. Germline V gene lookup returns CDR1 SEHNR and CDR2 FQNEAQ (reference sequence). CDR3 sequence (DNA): TGTGCCAACAGCTTAGGGGCAGGGAGTCGGAATGGCTACACCCTC. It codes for CANSLGAGSRNGYTL.

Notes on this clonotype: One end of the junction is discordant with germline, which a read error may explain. The CDR3 is CASGGKGGEKLCF. The CDR3 DNA is TGTGCCAGCGGAGGGAAAGGGGGGGAAAAACTGTGTTTC. The chain recombines TRBV6-5 with TRBJ1-4, with D perhaps matching TRBD1 (6 bases). The CDR3 covers 13 residues. Germline-derived CDR1 and CDR2 are MNHEY and SVGAGI.

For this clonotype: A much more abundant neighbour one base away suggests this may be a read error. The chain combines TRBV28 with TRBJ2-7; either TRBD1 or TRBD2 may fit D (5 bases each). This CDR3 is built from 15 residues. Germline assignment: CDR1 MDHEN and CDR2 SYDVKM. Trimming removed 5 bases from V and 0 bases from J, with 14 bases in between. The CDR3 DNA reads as TGTGCCAGCAGTGTCTGGGACCAGAGCTCCTACGAGCAGTACTTC. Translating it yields CASSVWDQSSYEQYF.

The CDR3 sequence: CAISWVRDGDTEAFF. Here the CDR3 DNA reads TGTGCCATCAGTTGGGTAAGGGATGGGGACACTGAAGCTTTCTTT. The chain couples TRBV10-3 to TRBJ1-1; D is unresolved. V gave up 5 bases and J gave up 3 bases, with 16 bases separating them. CDR3 length equals 15 residues. Germline V gene data show CDR1 as ENHRY and CDR2 as SYGVKD.

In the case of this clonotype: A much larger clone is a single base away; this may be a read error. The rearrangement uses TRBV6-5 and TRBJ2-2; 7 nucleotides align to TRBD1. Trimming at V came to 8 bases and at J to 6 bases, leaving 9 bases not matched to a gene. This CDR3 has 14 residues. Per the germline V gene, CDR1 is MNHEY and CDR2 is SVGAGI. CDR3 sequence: CASGVNGTAGELFF. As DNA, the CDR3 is TGTGCCAGCGGGGTTAACGGGACAGCCGGGGAGCTGTTTTTT.

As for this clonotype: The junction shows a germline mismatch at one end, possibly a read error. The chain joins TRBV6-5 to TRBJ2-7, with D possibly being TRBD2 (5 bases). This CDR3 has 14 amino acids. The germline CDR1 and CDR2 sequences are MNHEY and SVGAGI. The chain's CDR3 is CTSSYGDSSYEQYF. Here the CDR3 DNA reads TGTACCAGCAGTTACGGGGATAGTTCCTACGAACAGTACTTC.

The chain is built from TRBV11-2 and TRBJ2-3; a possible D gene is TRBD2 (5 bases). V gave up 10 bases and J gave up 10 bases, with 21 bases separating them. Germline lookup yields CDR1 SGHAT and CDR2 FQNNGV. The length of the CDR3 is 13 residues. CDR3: CATSLGSEDAQYF. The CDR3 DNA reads TGTGCCACCAGTTTAGGCTCGGAGGATGCGCAGTATTTT.